Following are 4 T cell receptor beta chains from one sample sequenced in a study of a mutant IDH1 vaccine in newly diagnosed glioma. These TCRs' antigens remain unknown. This sample's time point: week 35, safety follow-up. The study gave 300 ug of mutant IDH1 20-mer peptide per vaccine dose, with topical imiquimod. Using immunoSEQ multiplex PCR, the repertoire was profiled, and TCRdb retains in-frame clones only, with some absent. Of tens of thousands of clones listed, about four fifths are singletons. The sample was PBMCs, taken from a glioma patient whose treatment included an IDH1 peptide vaccine. The receptor set was obtained from a man aged 35 to 55 with glioma.

V and J are TRBV4-2 and TRBJ2-1, with a possible D match to TRBD2 (6 bases). CDR3 length: 15 residues. Germline lookup yields CDR1 LGHNA and CDR2 YNFKEQ. The germline V and J ends were trimmed by 4 bases and 5 bases, with 15 bases remaining between them. The CDR3 DNA reads TGTGCCAGCAGCCCAAGACTAGTCCCTAACAATGAGCAGTTCTTC. This gives the protein CASSPRLVPNNEQFF.

The V gene is TRBV7-2, the J gene TRBJ2-2; tentative D call: TRBD2 (6 bases). Trimming removed 0 bases at V and 4 bases at J, with 9 bases between. The CDR3 loop spans 15 amino acids. Germline assignment: CDR1 SGHTA and CDR2 FQGNSA. The CDR3 region is CASSLAPGVTGELFF. In DNA, the CDR3 is TGTGCCAGCAGCTTAGCCCCGGGAGTCACCGGGGAGCTGTTTTTT.

J is TRBJ1-1 and V is TRBV4-1; no reliable D call. In germline, CDR1 is MGHRA, CDR2 YSYEKL. V dropped 3 bases and J dropped 1 base, with 12 bases sitting between them. The CDR3 has 15 amino acids. CDR3 sequence reads: CASSHLEPGNTEAFF. The CDR3 DNA is TGCGCCAGCAGCCACCTCGAGCCCGGGAACACTGAAGCTTTCTTT.

The J gene is TRBJ1-2, the V gene TRBV6-5; D call uncertain. The V end lost 6 bases, the J end lost 3 bases, and 14 bases lay between the germline ends. Germline V gives CDR1 MNHEY, CDR2 SVGAGI. CDR3 length: 14 amino acids. The DNA of the CDR3 is TGTGCCAGCAGCTCCGGGAATCGAGACTATGGCTACACCTTC. This sequence encodes CASSSGNRDYGYTF.